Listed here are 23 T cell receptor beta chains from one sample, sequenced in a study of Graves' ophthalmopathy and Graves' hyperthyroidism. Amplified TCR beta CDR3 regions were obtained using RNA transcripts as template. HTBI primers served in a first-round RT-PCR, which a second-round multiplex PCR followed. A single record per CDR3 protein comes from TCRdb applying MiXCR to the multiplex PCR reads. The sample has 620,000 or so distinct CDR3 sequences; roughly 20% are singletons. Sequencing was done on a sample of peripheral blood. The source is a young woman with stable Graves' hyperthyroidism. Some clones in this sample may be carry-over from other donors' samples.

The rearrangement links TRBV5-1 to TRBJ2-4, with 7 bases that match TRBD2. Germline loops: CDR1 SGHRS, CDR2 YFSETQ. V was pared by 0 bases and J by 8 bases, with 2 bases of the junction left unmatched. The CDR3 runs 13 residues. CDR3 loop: CASSLEAGDIQYF. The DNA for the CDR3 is TGCGCCAGCAGCTTGGAGGCGGGGGACATTCAGTACTTC. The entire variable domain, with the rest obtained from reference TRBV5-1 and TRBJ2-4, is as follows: KAGVTQTPRYLIKTRGQQVTLSCSPISGHRSVSWYQQTPGQGLQFLFEYFSETQRNKGNFPGRFSGRQFSNSRSEMNVSTLELGDSALYLCASSLEAGDIQYFGAGTRLSVL.

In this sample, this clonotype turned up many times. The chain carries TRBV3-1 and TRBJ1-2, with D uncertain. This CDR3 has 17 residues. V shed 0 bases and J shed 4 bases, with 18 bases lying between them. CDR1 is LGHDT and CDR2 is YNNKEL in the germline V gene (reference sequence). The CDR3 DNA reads TGTGCCAGCAGCCAAGACGGGTCGGTGCCCCCGGCCTATGGCTACACCTTC. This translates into CASSQDGSVPPAYGYTF. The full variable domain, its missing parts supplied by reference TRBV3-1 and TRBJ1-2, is DTAVSQTPKYLVTQMGNDKSIKCEQNLGHDTMYWYKQDSKKFLKIMFSYNNKELIINETVPNRFSPKSPDKAHLNLHINSLELGDSAVYFCASSQDGSVPPAYGYTFGSGTRLTVV.

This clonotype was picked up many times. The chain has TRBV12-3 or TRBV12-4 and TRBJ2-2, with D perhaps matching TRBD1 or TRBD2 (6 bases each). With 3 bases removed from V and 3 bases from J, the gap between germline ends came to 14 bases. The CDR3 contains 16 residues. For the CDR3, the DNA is TGTGCCAGCAGTTTCTGGGGGGCGACGGACACCGGGGAGCTGTTTTTT. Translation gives CASSFWGATDTGELFF.

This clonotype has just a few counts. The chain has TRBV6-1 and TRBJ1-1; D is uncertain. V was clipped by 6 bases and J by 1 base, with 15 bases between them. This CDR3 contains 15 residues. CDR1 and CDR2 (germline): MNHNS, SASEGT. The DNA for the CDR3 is TGTGCCAGCAGCCCCGTGGAGGTATCGAACACTGAAGCTTTCTTT. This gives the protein CASSPVEVSNTEAFF.

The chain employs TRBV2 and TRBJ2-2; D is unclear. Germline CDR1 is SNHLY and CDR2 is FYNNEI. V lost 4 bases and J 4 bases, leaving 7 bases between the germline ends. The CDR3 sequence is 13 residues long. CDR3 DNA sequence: TGTGCCAGCAGTGCGACTCTCACCGGGGAGCTGTTTTTT. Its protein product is CASSATLTGELFF.

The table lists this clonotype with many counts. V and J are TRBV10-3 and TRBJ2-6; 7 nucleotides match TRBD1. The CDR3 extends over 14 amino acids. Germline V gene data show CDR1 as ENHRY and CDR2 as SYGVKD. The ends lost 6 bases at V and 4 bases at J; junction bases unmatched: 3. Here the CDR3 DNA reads TGTGCCATCAGGACAGGGCGGGGGGCCAACGTCCTGACTTTC. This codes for CAIRTGRGANVLTF.

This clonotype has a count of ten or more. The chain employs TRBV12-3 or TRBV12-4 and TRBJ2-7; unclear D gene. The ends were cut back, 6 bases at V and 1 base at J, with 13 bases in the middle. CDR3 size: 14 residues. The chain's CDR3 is CASRNRQDSYEQYF. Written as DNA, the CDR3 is TGTGCCAGCAGGAATCGGCAGGATTCCTACGAGCAGTACTTC.

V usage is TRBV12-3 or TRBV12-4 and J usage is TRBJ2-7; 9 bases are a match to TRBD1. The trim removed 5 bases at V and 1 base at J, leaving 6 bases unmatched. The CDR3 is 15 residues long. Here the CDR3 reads CASSKGQGRSYEQYF. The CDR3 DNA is TGTGCCAGCAGTAAAGGACAGGGGCGATCCTACGAGCAGTACTTC.

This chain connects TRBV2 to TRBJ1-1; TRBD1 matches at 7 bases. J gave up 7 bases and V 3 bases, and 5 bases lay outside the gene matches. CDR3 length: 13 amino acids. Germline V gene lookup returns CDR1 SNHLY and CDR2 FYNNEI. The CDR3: CASSEDRYLEAFF. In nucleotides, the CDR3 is TGTGCCAGCAGTGAGGACAGGTATCTTGAAGCTTTCTTT.

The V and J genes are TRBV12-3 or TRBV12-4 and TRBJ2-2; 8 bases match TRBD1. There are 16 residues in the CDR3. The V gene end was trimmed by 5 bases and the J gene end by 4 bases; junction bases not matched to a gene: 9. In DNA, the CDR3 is TGTGCCAGCAGTCCGACAGGGGCTAAATCCACCGGGGAGCTGTTTTTT. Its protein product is CASSPTGAKSTGELFF.

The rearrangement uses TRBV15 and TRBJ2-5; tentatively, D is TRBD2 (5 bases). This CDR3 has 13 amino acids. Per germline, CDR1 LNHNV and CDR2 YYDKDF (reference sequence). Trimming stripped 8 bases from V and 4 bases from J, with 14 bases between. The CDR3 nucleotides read TGTGCCACCGGGAGTGACTGGCGAGAGACCCAGTACTTC. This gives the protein CATGSDWRETQYF.

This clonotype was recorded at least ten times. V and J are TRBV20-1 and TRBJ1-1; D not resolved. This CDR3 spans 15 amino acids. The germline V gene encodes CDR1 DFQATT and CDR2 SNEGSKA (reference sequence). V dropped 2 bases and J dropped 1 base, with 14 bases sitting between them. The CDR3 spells CSARPFEAGNTEAFF. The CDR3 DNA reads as TGCAGTGCTAGACCTTTTGAGGCGGGGAACACTGAAGCTTTCTTT.

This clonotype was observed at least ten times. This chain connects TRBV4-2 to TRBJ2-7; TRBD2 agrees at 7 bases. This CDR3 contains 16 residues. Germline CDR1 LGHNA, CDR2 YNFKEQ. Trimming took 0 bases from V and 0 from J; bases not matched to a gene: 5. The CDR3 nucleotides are TGTGCCAGCAGCCAAGAGGCGGGAGTAGGCTCCTACGAGCAGTACTTC. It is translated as CASSQEAGVGSYEQYF.

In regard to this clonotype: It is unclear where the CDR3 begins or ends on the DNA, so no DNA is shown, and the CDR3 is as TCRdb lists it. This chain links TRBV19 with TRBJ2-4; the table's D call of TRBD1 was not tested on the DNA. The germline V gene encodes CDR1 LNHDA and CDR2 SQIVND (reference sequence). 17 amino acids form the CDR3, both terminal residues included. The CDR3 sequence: CASSIVWAGGSENIKYF.

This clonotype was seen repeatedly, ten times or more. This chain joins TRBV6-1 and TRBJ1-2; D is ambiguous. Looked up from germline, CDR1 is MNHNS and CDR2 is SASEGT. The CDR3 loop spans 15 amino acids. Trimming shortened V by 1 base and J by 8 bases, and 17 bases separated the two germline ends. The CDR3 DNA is TGTGCCAGCAGTGAAGTAGGCCCCAGAAACGGGGGCTACACCTTC. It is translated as CASSEVGPRNGGYTF.

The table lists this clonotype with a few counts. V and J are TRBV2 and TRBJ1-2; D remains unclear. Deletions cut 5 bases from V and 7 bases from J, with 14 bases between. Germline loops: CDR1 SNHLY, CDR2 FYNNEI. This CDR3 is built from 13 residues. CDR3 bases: TGTGCCAGCAGTTTTCCTGACGGACCTGGCTACACCTTC. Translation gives CASSFPDGPGYTF.

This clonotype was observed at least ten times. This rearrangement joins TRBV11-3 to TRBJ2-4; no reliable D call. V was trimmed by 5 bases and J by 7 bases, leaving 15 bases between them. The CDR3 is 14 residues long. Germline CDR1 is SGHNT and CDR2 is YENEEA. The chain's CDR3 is CASSLTGFGNIQYF. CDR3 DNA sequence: TGTGCCAGCAGCCTAACGGGTTTTGGGAACATTCAGTACTTC.

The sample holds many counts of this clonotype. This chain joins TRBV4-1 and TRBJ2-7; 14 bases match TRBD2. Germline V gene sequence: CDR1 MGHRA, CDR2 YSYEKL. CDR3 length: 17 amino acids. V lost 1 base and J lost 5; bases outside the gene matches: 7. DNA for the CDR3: TGCGCCAGCAGCCAAGCCCCGACTAGCGGGGGGGAGGACGAGCAGTACTTC. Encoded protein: CASSQAPTSGGEDEQYF.

DNA for the CDR3: TGTGCCACGGGGAGTGCCCGGGGCAAAAACATTCAGTACTTC. Protein sequence: CATGSARGKNIQYF. The chain uses TRBV10-3 and TRBJ2-4; D possibly corresponds to TRBD2 (5 bases). Per the germline V gene, CDR1 is ENHRY and CDR2 is SYGVKD. V was pared by 10 bases and J by 3 bases, with 16 bases between. CDR3 length: 14 amino acids.

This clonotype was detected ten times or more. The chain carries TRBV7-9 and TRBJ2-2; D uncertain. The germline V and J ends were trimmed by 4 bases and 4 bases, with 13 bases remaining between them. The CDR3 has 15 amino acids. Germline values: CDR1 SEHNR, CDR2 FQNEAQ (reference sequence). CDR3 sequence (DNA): TGTGCCAGCAGCTCCCATCTAGGTGGCACCGGGGAGCTGTTTTTT. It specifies CASSSHLGGTGELFF.

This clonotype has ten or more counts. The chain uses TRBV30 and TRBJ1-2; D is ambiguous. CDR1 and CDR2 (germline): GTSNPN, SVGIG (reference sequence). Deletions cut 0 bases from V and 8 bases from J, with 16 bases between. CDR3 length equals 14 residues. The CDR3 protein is CAWSVPIVINGYTF. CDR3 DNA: TGTGCCTGGAGTGTCCCAATTGTTATTAACGGCTACACCTTC.

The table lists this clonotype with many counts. The CDR3 loop is CASRPGTWGTYEQYF. The CDR3 DNA follows: TGTGCCAGCAGACCCGGGACATGGGGGACCTACGAGCAGTACTTC. This chain links TRBV6-1 with TRBJ2-7; TRBD1 is a possible D gene (6 bases). CDR3 length equals 15 residues. Germline assignment: CDR1 MNHNS and CDR2 SASEGT. V lost 6 bases and J 2 bases, leaving 17 bases between the germline ends.

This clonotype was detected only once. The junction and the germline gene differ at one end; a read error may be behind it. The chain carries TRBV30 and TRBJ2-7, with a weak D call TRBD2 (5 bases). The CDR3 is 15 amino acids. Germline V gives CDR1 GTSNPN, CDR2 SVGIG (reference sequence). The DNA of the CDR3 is TGTGCCTGGAGTTTCGGACGGGGTGAGACCTACGGGCAGTACTTC. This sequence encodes CAWSFGRGETYGQYF. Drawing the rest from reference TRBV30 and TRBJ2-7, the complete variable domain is SQTIHQWPATLVQPVGSPLSLECTVEGTSNPNLYWYRQAAGRGLQLLFYSVGIGQISSEVPQNLSASRPQDRQFILSSKKLLLSDSGFYLCAWSFGRGETYGQYFGPGTRLTVT.